This T cell receptor (beta chain) was sequenced in a study of cytomegalovirus exposure and HLA in healthy donors (dated by TCRdb to between 2016 and 2019). Study-wide context: According to an earlier analysis of several hundred of the donors, some 170 million T cells yielded 117 million unique TCR beta sequences and more than 250 Gb of sequence data. About 330 gigabases of sequencing data and 70 million to 95 million unique TCR sequences made up an early release that covered around 640 HLA-typed donors. Of the 350 to 400 genotyped donors, approximately 83% fell in the genetic ancestry cluster associated with self-reported Caucasian donors. The study aimed to test whether signatures of past pathogen exposure could be identified by cataloging public T cell receptors. The T cell repertoires of around 730 subjects were profiled by immunosequencing and related to cytomegalovirus serostatus. Along with the roughly 670-subject first cohort, a separate validation cohort of around 120 different subjects was used. To predict cytomegalovirus infection status, the study combined high-throughput TCR immunosequencing, statistical association of individual TCRs with disease status, and machine learning. To study patterns of TCR occurrence, a later analysis re-analyzed previously published TCR beta repertoires from around 660 donors and added high-resolution HLA genotyping. Rather than drawing on any new phenotypic data, the later analysis identified candidate immune exposures from TCR beta sequences and the way those sequences occurred across donors. An earlier analysis of nearly 600 of the donors applied high-throughput TCR beta sequencing to assess whether each TCR beta V gene segment acted as functional or pseudogenic. Donor age, sex, ethnicity and CMV serostatus were compiled together with the repertoire data. A later genetic analysis took genome-wide SNP genotypes for about three fifths of the 666 donors and used that subset as a discovery cohort. All discovery cohort repertoires had been generated using a single sequencing platform. Class I and class II HLA loci were covered by the typing at four-digit resolution. The number of donors typed differed by locus, with roughly 620-630 for A, B, C, DRB1 and DQB1, about 500 for DQA1, 606 for DPA1, and around 460 for DPB1. A handful of DR-DQ haplotypes were handled as single units for association and clustering because linkage in the cohort was strong. Across some 400 genotyped donors of the cohort, an average of about 240,000 unique TCR beta nucleotide sequences per donor were sequenced, and roughly 20% of those sequences were non-productive. The research as a whole found: A further reported finding was that TCR beta sequences accurately predicted the HLA-A and HLA-B alleles for most subjects in the first cohort. HLA typing was unavailable for some donors at each locus, so association tests used only the typed subset. The classifier was reported to diagnose cytomegalovirus status with high specificity and sensitivity in both the original cohort and the validation cohort. In vitro tests confirmed that a few of the cytomegalovirus-associated TCR beta chains recognize cytomegalovirus antigens. A later analysis reported that several top co-occurrence clusters appeared linked to parvovirus B19, influenza, CMV and Epstein-Barr virus. The presence/absence analyses assumed that sequencing depth was roughly uniform across donors, and that assumption may not be true. A cluster of highly shared sequence variants was judged likely to be a technical artifact of the sequencing pipeline. In an earlier analysis of 587 of the donors, most TCR beta V segments appeared in productive rearrangements about 90% or about 30% of the time, broadly matching IMGT annotations. Immune exposure information for the cohort was limited to CMV serostatus. Specific HLA alleles were associated with more than 15,000 TCR beta sequences at a false discovery rate of 0.05 in a later analysis. Because counts were too low, seventeen rarely observed V segments, including chromosome 9 orphons, were excluded from the earlier analysis of some 590 of the donors. In a later analysis, HLA-associated TCR beta chains showed more clonal expansion and lower generation probabilities than non-associated chains that were equally common. The study listed 164 TCR beta chains as associated with cytomegalovirus. A later analysis found that TCR association rates varied across HLA loci, with DRB1 alleles showing the most associated TCRs and HLA-C alleles the fewest. In a later genetic analysis, a missense DCLRE1C variant was associated with V-gene and J-gene trimming of TCR beta chains, and the association was replicated in an independent cohort. According to a later genetic analysis, donors in an Asian-associated ancestry cluster had fewer N-insertions in productive TCRs than the roughly 670-donor mean. Linkage disequilibrium might explain the correlated functional status among segregating V segments, but an unknown experimental factor could not be ruled out. When HLA alleles, especially DR and DQ, strongly co-occurred, attributing TCR associations to individual alleles was difficult. The authors suggested that the approach could potentially be extended to other disease states and immunological phenotypes. In this cohort, only TCR beta chains were sequenced, and detectable features were limited by the absence of alpha or paired-chain data. In a later analysis, most CMV-associated TCR beta chains were found to appear HLA-restricted, with HLA associations seemingly driven largely by CMV exposure. While some public TCRs were present in many individuals, most TCR sequences turned up only very rarely across donors.

The cohort was made up of under 800 healthy bone marrow donors. At the time of sampling, every cohort member was nominally healthy, though immune exposures that went unrecorded were likely present. The donor tested CMV seronegative, placing the donor among the 350 to 400 seronegative members of the cohort. Each donor provided a peripheral blood sample, and peripheral blood mononuclear cells were used for TCR beta sequencing. The Qiagen DNeasy Blood Extraction Kit was used to extract genomic DNA from the blood cell samples. The receptor library was made with the immunoSEQ multiplex PCR assay. A mixture of 60 forward primers for TCR Vbeta segments and 13 reverse primers for TCR Jbeta segments was used in the multiplex PCR. The CDR3 region of rearranged TCR beta genes was amplified from genomic DNA with a multiplex PCR assay. Amplified TCR beta libraries were sequenced as 87-base-pair reads on the Illumina HiSeq System. The study's processing was this. A later analysis counted around 72 million unique TCR beta chains across the 690 or so repertoires, and 9 million to 14 million of these chains were shared by at least two donors. Raw reads were error-corrected and collapsed into unique sequences with a nearest-neighbor algorithm that merged closely related sequences to remove PCR and sequencing errors. To assign V, D and J gene segments, CDR3 sequences were aligned to IMGT reference sequences. For a sequence to be retained, a match of at least six nucleotides was required to both a V gene segment and a J gene segment. Rearrangements were called productive when the CDR3 lacked stop codons and stayed in frame with V and J; all others were non-productive. CDR3 was defined by IMGT convention, running from the second conserved V-encoded cysteine to the conserved J-encoded phenylalanine. The earlier analysis of about 610 of the donors excluded any sequence lacking an unambiguous match to a single V gene segment. In an earlier analysis of a few hundred of the donors, V segments were called functional above 56.7% productive rearrangements and were called segregating when the between-donor standard deviation exceeded 5%. A statistical classification framework was built to diagnose cytomegalovirus status from the catalog of TCR beta chain sequences. In a later analysis, V and J genes were assigned by comparing TCR nucleotide sequences against IMGT/GENE-DB human TR gene sequences. The TCRdist pipeline was used in a later analysis to assign CDR3 sequences and most-parsimonious VDJ recombination scenarios. In a later analysis, each TCR beta chain was defined by its CDR3 amino acid sequence together with its V-gene family, and reads without a unique V-gene family were excluded. As a way to deal with suspected cross-contamination and a sequencing artifact, a later analysis dropped roughly 600 nucleotide sequences that were highly shared and had low generation probability. For each public chain, a later analysis derived a clonal expansion index from normalized ranks of inferred template counts within each repertoire. In a later analysis, generation probabilities were computed with a VDJ recombination model fitted to out-of-frame rearrangements, and the resulting probabilities were checked against IGoR. In a later analysis, TCR-TCR, TCR-HLA and TCR-CMV co-occurrence was scored with hypergeometric tests, and a repertoire-size bias correction was applied to TCR pairs. In a later analysis, false discovery rates were estimated by permuting HLA or CMV assignments 20 times. A later analysis grouped co-occurring TCRs with DBSCAN, adding TCRdist sequence similarity when clustering within HLA-allele-positive subsets. Repertoires with fewer than 30,000 or more than 120,000 public chains were left out of co-occurrence clustering, as were about 5 repertoires with anomalous nucleotide sharing. TCRdb carries this immuneACCESS record with in-frame sequences only. Its versions omit some clonotypes, under half of them owing to an unresolved V gene in the studies checked, with the rest unexplained. D and trimming were read from the DNA, whereas the V and J calls and clone size are those reported in that table. Across this sample there are 200,000 to 250,000 clones, with 82% seen only once. In total, the top ten clones hold approximately 2.5% of the sample.

As regards this clone: Its antigen remains undetermined. No much larger clone is present one base from it, and per-base qualities are unavailable.

This clonotype originated in a woman between 35 and 50 years old in good health and CMV-seronegative. Sequencing was carried out using PBMCs.

The CDR3 sequence is CASSFTGVGTEAFF. The DNA sequence is as follows: TGCGCCAGCAGCTTTACAGGAGTAGGCACTGAAGCTTTCTTT. The rearranged chain carries TRBV5-1 and TRBJ1-1, and perhaps TRBD1 as D gene, on 5 matching bases. Between the V and J ends, shortened by 2 bases and 4 bases respectively, the junction contains 12 bases. From its cysteine to its phenylalanine, the CDR3 spans 14 amino acids. Of the read, only the CDR3 DNA is kept; its 42 bases are in frame from base 1. CDR1 and CDR2 are read off the germline V gene as SGHRS and YFSETQ.